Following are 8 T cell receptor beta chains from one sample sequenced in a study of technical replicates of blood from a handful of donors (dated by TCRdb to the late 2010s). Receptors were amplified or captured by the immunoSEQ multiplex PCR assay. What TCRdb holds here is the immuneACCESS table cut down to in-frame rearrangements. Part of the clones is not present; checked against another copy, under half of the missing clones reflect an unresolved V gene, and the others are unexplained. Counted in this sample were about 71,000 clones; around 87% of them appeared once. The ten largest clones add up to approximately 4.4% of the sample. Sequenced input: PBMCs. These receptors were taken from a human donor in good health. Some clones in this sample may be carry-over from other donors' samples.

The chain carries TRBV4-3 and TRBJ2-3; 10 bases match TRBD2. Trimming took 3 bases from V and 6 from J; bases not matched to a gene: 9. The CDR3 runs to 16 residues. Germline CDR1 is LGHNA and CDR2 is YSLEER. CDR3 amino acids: CASSHLGLAVTDTQYF. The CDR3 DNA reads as TGCGCCAGCAGCCACCTCGGACTAGCGGTAACGGATACGCAGTATTTT.

As DNA, the CDR3 is TGTGCCAGTACCCGGGACAGGGCCTTTGGCTACACCTTC. Its translation: CASTRDRAFGYTF. The rearrangement uses TRBV19 and TRBJ1-2; 9 bases match TRBD1. The CDR3 totals 13 residues. Germline CDR1 is LNHDA and CDR2 is SQIVND (reference sequence). V was pared by 7 bases and J by 7 bases, with 7 bases of the junction left unmatched.

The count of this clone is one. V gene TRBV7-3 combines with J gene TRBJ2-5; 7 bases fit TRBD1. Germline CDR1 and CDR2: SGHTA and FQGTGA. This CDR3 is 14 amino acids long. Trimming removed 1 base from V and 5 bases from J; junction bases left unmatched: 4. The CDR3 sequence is CASSLIDRDETQYF. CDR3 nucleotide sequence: TGTGCCAGCAGCTTAATTGACAGGGATGAGACCCAGTACTTC.

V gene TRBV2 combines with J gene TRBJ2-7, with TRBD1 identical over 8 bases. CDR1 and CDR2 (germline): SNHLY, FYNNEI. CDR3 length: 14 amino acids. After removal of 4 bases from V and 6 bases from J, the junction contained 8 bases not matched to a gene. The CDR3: CASSGDRGVGEQYF. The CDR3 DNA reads TGTGCCAGCAGTGGAGACAGGGGTGTCGGCGAGCAGTACTTC.

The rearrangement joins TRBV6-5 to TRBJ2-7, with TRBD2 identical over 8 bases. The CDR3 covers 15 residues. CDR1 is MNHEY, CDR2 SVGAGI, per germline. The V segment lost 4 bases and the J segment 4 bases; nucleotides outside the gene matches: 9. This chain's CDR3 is CASSWGPAGVYEQYF. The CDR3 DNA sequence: TGTGCCAGCAGTTGGGGGCCAGCGGGGGTATACGAGCAGTACTTC.

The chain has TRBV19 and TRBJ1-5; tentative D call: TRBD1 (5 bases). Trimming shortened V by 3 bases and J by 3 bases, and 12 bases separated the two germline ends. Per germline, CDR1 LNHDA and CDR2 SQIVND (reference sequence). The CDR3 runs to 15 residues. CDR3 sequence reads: CASSIGQGVNQPQHF. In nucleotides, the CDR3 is TGTGCCAGTAGTATTGGCCAGGGCGTCAATCAGCCCCAGCATTTT. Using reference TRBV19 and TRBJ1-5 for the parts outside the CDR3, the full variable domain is DGGITQSPKYLFRKEGQNVTLSCEQNLNHDAMYWYRQDPGQGLRLIYYSQIVNDFQKGDIAEGYSVSREKKESFPLTVTSAQKNPTAFYLCASSIGQGVNQPQHFGDGTRLSIL.

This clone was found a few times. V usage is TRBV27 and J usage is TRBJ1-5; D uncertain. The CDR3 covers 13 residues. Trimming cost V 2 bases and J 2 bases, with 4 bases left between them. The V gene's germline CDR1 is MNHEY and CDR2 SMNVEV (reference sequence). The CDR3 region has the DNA TGTGCCAGCAGTTTAAGCGGCAATCAGCCCCAGCATTTT. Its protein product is CASSLSGNQPQHF.

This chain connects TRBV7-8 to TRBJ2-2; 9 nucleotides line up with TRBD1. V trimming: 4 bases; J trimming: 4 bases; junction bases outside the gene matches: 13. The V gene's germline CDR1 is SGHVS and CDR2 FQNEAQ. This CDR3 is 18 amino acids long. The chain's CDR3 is CASSSRSSGTGSTGELFF. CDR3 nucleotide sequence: TGTGCCAGCAGCTCGAGGAGCTCCGGGACAGGGTCCACCGGGGAGCTGTTTTTT.